The text below deals with one T cell receptor (beta chain). This clonotype was counted many times. Its antigen is unknown. Per-nucleotide qualities are absent, and no much larger clonotype sits a single base away. The data originate from a study of neurological immune-mediated disorders (dated by TCRdb to between 2019 and 2020). Background on the whole study: Among the approximately 35 multiple sclerosis patients, relapsing-remitting MS accounted for about 31 and secondary progressive MS accounted for 3. Peripheral blood TCR-beta repertoires from patients with HTLV-I-associated myelopathy (HAM/TSP), patients with multiple sclerosis, and healthy controls were compared in the study using UMI-based sequencing. The 100 to 110 TCR-beta libraries covered PBMC samples along with longitudinal samples, technical triplicates, and paired sorted CD4+ and CD8+ T-cell subsets. The cohort was made up of approximately 65 subjects, consisting of roughly 15 HAM/TSP patients, about 34 multiple sclerosis patients and around 20 healthy controls. General conclusions and limits of the study: TCR clonal expansion was greatest in HAM/TSP patients and smallest in MS patients, who ranked below even healthy controls. No association of the MS cluster with clinical or MRI features was observed, and the need for larger cohorts was stated by the authors. Expanded clones from different subjects shared no identical CDR3 amino acid sequences, which suggests that TCR-beta repertoires were private in all groups. Repertoires from 18 of 34 MS patients were grouped by phylogenetic analysis into a cluster of related CDR3 sequences, suggesting a possible repertoire-level signature.

cDNA was synthesized by template-switch 5'RACE using a primer with a 10-nucleotide random unique molecular identifier that tagged each TCR transcript. Over 180 million TCR-beta sequences, covering 15-18 subjects, were produced in each sequencing run. The RNeasy kit was used for extraction of total RNA. The KAPA Real-time Library Amplification kit was used to amplify TCR-beta VDJ regions with primers targeting the TCR constant region and the 5'RACE anchor. Sample indexes and Illumina adaptors were added in a first PCR, and a second PCR then increased library yield. The roughly 650 bp TCR product was size-selected on a 2% E-gel SizeSelection system after Ampure bead purification. Library quality was checked on a Bioanalyzer, concentration was measured with Qubit, and libraries were quantified with the Kapa Library Quantification kit before pooling. An Illumina HiSeq 2500 was used to sequence the libraries paired-end at 2 x 150 bp. To increase sequence diversity, about 25-31% phiX was spiked into each library pool. The study's own analysis went as follows. Quality-filtered reads were processed with the UMI-based MiGEC pipeline, and over 85% of raw TCR sequences were removed by the MiGEC pipeline during error correction. VDJ genes were aligned to IMGT germline references, and each clonotype was defined by a unique CDR3 amino acid sequence together with V-J genes. VDJtools evaluated clonal expansion, Shannon diversity and CDR3 relatedness (CalcPairwiseDistances, ClusterSamples); CLCbio workbench built phylogenetic trees. A clone was classed as expanded if it had 8 or more unique UMIs, a cutoff based on coefficient-of-variation modelling across technical triplicates. In TCRdb, the public reads were trimmed at Q25 with fastp and aligned with MiXCR, with productive beta chains retained. For every CDR3 protein sequence, its rows merge into one entry that carries the most common genes and DNA. TCRdb, rather than the study authors, made the V and J calls. The sample includes just over 95,000 distinct CDR3 sequences, with 3.5% to 4% observed a single time. The biggest ten clones account for around 6% of the sample.

The germline V gene (reference sequence) provides CDR1 LNHNV and CDR2 YYDKDF. The CDR3 goes from the cysteine to the phenylalanine over 13 residues. CDR3 DNA is the only sequence kept; it has 39 bases, read in frame from the first base. For this chain, trimming is 5 bases at the V end and 7 bases at the J end, and the number of junction bases without a gene match is 5. For the unsorted PBMC libraries, 2 million PBMCs were stored in RNAlater at -80 degrees C until RNA extraction and were used to generate the libraries. Multiple sclerosis patients were enrolled in a US clinical protocol evaluating disease progression by magnetic resonance imaging. PBMCs were separated from peripheral blood using Ficoll-Hypaque density gradient centrifugation and then cryopreserved in liquid nitrogen.

Sequencing was done on a sample of PBMCs. The TCR comes from a woman between 18 and 29 years old with multiple sclerosis. The rearrangement joined TRBV15 to TRBJ1-5; 7 junctional bases match TRBD1. The CDR3 reads CATSDRAGQPQHF. The nucleotide sequence reads as follows: TGTGCCACCAGCGACAGGGCTGGGCAGCCCCAGCATTTT.